This T cell receptor (beta chain) was sequenced during a study of T cell repertoires in cytomegalovirus infection. Looking at the study overall: The authors relied on CMV epitopes, both recently identified HLA-C-restricted and well-studied HLA-B-restricted. Public TCR beta signatures were indicative of both CMV infection and a matching HLA type. Study conclusions and caveats: CMV carriers with the relevant HLA were identified by cumulative public TCR beta family frequency.

On this clonotype: Its antigen is not identified.

TCRdb re-called the reads through MiXCR, storing one row per CDR3 protein. Of around 710,000 distinct CDR3 sequences listed, 25% to 30% were seen once; the top ten hold around 13%. The CDR3 runs to 16 residues. CDR1 is MDHEN and CDR2 is SYDVKM in the germline V gene. J was trimmed by 4 bases and V by 7 bases; bases with no gene match: 9. J is TRBJ2-2 and V is TRBV28, with 10 positions matching TRBD2. The material sequenced was cultured CD8+ T cells from PBMCs, taken from culture after CMV antigen stimulation. The sequence was obtained from a human donor in good health (CMV status not recorded). Some clones in this sample may be carry-over from other donors' samples. The CDR3 DNA reads as TGTGCCAGCAAGGGGCTAGCGGGGGCCCTCACCGGGGAGCTGTTTTTT. Amino acids: CASKGLAGALTGELFF.